One sample yielded the 29 T cell receptor beta chains listed below, sequenced in a study of blood T cell repertoires in COVID-19. Assay: immunoSEQ multiplex PCR; the TCRdb copy retains only in-frame clones and omits some. This table has around 70,000 clones, approximately 86% appearing once. Sequenced input: peripheral blood. The receptors stem from a woman at least 80 years old with active or convalescent COVID-19.

V usage is TRBV19 and J usage is TRBJ2-7; the D gene is possibly TRBD1 (5 bases). The CDR3 is 13 amino acids. V was pared by 3 bases and J by 4 bases, with 10 bases between. Germline-derived CDR1 and CDR2 are LNHDA and SQIVND (reference sequence). In DNA, the CDR3 is TGTGCCAGTAGTATTGTTCCAGGGTACGAGCAGTACTTC. It codes for CASSIVPGYEQYF. Supplemented by reference TRBV19 and TRBJ2-7, the full variable domain reads DGGITQSPKYLFRKEGQNVTLSCEQNLNHDAMYWYRQDPGQGLRLIYYSQIVNDFQKGDIAEGYSVSREKKESFPLTVTSAQKNPTAFYLCASSIVPGYEQYFGPGTRLTVT.

This clone was found once. The chain joins TRBV9 to TRBJ1-1; the match to TRBD1 covers 10 bases. The CDR3 is made up of 17 amino acids. With 4 bases clipped from V and 0 bases from J, the junction kept 9 bases outside the gene matches. The germline CDR1 and CDR2 sequences are SGDLS and YYNGEE. CDR3 region: CASSSRTGGLLNTEAFF. The CDR3 coding sequence is TGTGCCAGCAGCTCCCGGACAGGGGGTCTCTTGAACACTGAAGCTTTCTTT.

The chain recombines TRBV7-2 with TRBJ2-1, with TRBD2 as a possible D gene (7 bases). Trimming shortened V by 5 bases and J by 6 bases, and 17 bases separated the two germline ends. CDR3 length: 15 amino acids. Germline CDR1 reads SGHTA; CDR2 reads FQGNSA. Written as DNA, the CDR3 is TGTGCCAGCAGCCCTAGTCCTAGGGGGGGCAATGAGCAGTTCTTC. This sequence encodes CASSPSPRGGNEQFF.

The CDR3 bases are TGTGCCAGCAGTCTAATAGCGGGAAACACCATATATTTT. This codes for CASSLIAGNTIYF. This sequence joins TRBV6-5 and TRBJ1-3; D is uncertain. V lost 5 bases, J lost 4 bases, and 9 bases lay in between. This CDR3 contains 13 residues. Germline V gene data show CDR1 as MNHEY and CDR2 as SVGAGI.

The CDR3 DNA reads TGTGCCAGCAATTTAGGACAGGGGGTTGGTAGAGATGGCTACACCTTC. Protein sequence: CASNLGQGVGRDGYTF. The V gene is TRBV25-1, the J gene TRBJ1-2, with 10 bases aligning to TRBD1. This CDR3 has 16 residues. Looked up from germline, CDR1 is MGHDK and CDR2 is SYGVNS. The J segment lost 6 bases and the V segment lost 7 bases, leaving 14 bases of the junction unmatched.

The V call is TRBV11-2, the J call TRBJ2-1; no firm D call. This CDR3 region has 14 residues. The germline V and J ends were trimmed by 4 bases and 9 bases, with 16 bases remaining between them. Germline CDR1 and CDR2: SGHAT and FQNNGV. CDR3 in amino acids: CASSSRGGTGEQFF. The CDR3 region has the DNA TGTGCCAGCAGCTCCCGTGGCGGTACCGGTGAGCAGTTCTTC. Together with reference TRBV11-2 and TRBJ2-1, the CDR3 gives the full variable domain: EAGVAQSPRYKIIEKRQSVAFWCNPISGHATLYWYQQILGQGPKLLIQFQNNGVVDDSQLPKDRFSAERLKGVDSTLKIQPAKLEDSAVYLCASSSRGGTGEQFFGPGTRLTVL.

The chain recombines TRBV6-2 or TRBV6-3 with TRBJ1-6, with D possibly being TRBD1 (5 bases). V lost 2 bases to trimming and J lost 7 bases, with 12 bases between them. CDR1 and CDR2 (germline): MNHEY, SVGEGT. The CDR3 contains 15 residues. The CDR3 DNA is TGTGCCAGCAGTTACCTAGGGGTAGGAAATTCACCCCTCCACTTT. This gives the protein CASSYLGVGNSPLHF.

The sample holds one count of this clone. The rearrangement links TRBV7-6 to TRBJ2-2; a weak D match, TRBD1 (6 bases). Trimming cost V 1 base and J 6 bases, with 15 bases left between them. The germline V gene has CDR1 SGHVS and CDR2 FNYEAQ. This CDR3 is 16 amino acids long. The CDR3 sequence: CASSLDRDTMAGELFF. As DNA, the CDR3 is TGTGCCAGCAGCTTAGACCGGGACACCATGGCCGGGGAGCTGTTTTTT.

The J gene is TRBJ1-4, the V gene TRBV7-2; TRBD1 matches at 7 bases. The CDR3 runs to 17 residues. The V gene's germline CDR1 is SGHTA and CDR2 FQGNSA. With 5 bases clipped from V and 7 bases from J, the junction kept 16 bases outside the gene matches. The CDR3 protein is CASSPPEGARGTEKLFF. The CDR3 DNA sequence: TGTGCCAGCAGCCCTCCCGAGGGGGCGCGGGGCACTGAAAAACTGTTTTTT.

The chain has TRBV15 and TRBJ2-7, with TRBD1 matching 8 bases. The CDR3 length is 16 residues. Germline trimming cut 2 bases from V and 3 bases from J; bases unmatched to any gene: 9. Germline V gives CDR1 LNHNV, CDR2 YYDKDF (reference sequence). The CDR3 here is CATSRFGQGRDYEQYF. CDR3 DNA: TGTGCCACCAGCAGATTTGGACAGGGCAGGGACTACGAGCAGTACTTC.

This clone was seen once. The V and J genes are TRBV4-1 and TRBJ2-1; 14 bases line up with TRBD2. The V gene end was trimmed by 2 bases and the J gene end by 3 bases; junction bases not matched to a gene: 9. This CDR3 contains 19 residues. Germline V lookup: CDR1 MGHRA, CDR2 YSYEKL. The CDR3 DNA reads as TGCGCCAGCAGCCAACGAAGGACTAGCGGGGGGCCGATCTACAATGAGCAGTTCTTC. Its protein is CASSQRRTSGGPIYNEQFF.

The chain is built from TRBV2 and TRBJ1-4; 9 positions match TRBD1. V lost 6 bases to trimming and J lost 4 bases; unmatched junction nucleotides: 6. Germline-derived CDR1 and CDR2 are SNHLY and FYNNEI. This CDR3 spans 15 amino acids. The CDR3 spells CASRGPGQGNEKLFF. CDR3 in DNA: TGTGCCAGCAGGGGACCGGGACAGGGTAATGAAAAACTGTTTTTT.

CDR3 DNA: TGTGCCAGCAGCTCTCCACAGGGCATCAGGAACACTGAAGCTTTCTTT. It codes for CASSSPQGIRNTEAFF. This chain connects TRBV7-2 to TRBJ1-1, with D possibly matching TRBD1 (6 bases). The CDR3 is 16 residues long. The V and J ends lost 4 bases and 1 base respectively, with 16 bases between them. The germline gives CDR1 SGHTA, CDR2 FQGNSA. The complete variable domain, with remaining parts taken from reference TRBV7-2 and TRBJ1-1, reads GAGVSQSPSNKVTEKGKDVELRCDPISGHTALYWYRQSLGQGLEFLIYFQGNSAPDKSGLPSDRFSAERTGGSVSTLTIQRTQQEDSAVYLCASSSPQGIRNTEAFFGQGTRLTVV.

The chain joins TRBV7-2 to TRBJ2-7; possible D gene TRBD2, 6 bases. The germline CDR1 and CDR2 sequences are SGHTA and FQGNSA. The CDR3 runs to 14 residues. Trimming cost V 5 bases and J 5 bases, with 16 bases left between them. The CDR3 coding sequence is TGTGCCAGCAGCGTCCGGGACTGGGGCGACGAGCAGTACTTC. This sequence encodes CASSVRDWGDEQYF. Drawing the rest from reference TRBV7-2 and TRBJ2-7, the complete variable domain is GAGVSQSPSNKVTEKGKDVELRCDPISGHTALYWYRQSLGQGLEFLIYFQGNSAPDKSGLPSDRFSAERTGGSVSTLTIQRTQQEDSAVYLCASSVRDWGDEQYFGPGTRLTVT.

The CDR3 reads CASSLRAKNIQYF. The CDR3 nucleotides read TGTGCCAGCAGCTTACGGGCCAAAAACATTCAGTACTTC. This rearrangement joins TRBV7-2 to TRBJ2-4; D is uncertain. Trimming cost V 2 bases and J 1 base, with 3 bases left between them. Germline CDR1 SGHTA, CDR2 FQGNSA. The length of the CDR3 is 13 residues.

The count of this clone is one. This chain uses TRBV21-1 with TRBJ1-1; TRBD1, as called in the table, went unchecked against the DNA. TRBV21-1 is a pseudogene locus. The CDR3 totals 16 residues. The CDR3 nucleotides read TGTGCCAGCGGCAAAGCCTTAAGGGGGAGGAACACTGAAGCTTTCTTT. Its protein is CASGKALRGRNTEAFF.

The chain has TRBV5-1 and TRBJ1-1; D uncertain. V was trimmed by 0 bases and J by 1 base, leaving 4 bases between them. CDR1 is SGHRS, CDR2 YFSETQ, per germline. The CDR3 sequence is 13 residues long. The CDR3 nucleotides are TGCGCCAGCAGCTTGGAAGCGAACACTGAAGCTTTCTTT. It codes for CASSLEANTEAFF.

The chain recombines TRBV19 with TRBJ2-7; 8 positions match TRBD2. V dropped 6 bases and J dropped 1; count of bases not matched to a gene: 2. CDR1 is LNHDA, CDR2 SQIVND, per germline (reference sequence). This CDR3 spans 13 amino acids. CDR3 nucleotide sequence: TGTGCCAGTAGCGGACTAGCATCCTACGAGCAGTACTTC. This translates into CASSGLASYEQYF.

This clone came up once. The chain combines TRBV12-5 with TRBJ1-2; 7 nucleotides align to TRBD1. V lost 6 bases and J lost 8; bases outside the gene matches: 15. Germline V gene data show CDR1 as LGHNT and CDR2 as FRNRAP. The CDR3 extends over 15 amino acids. CDR3 residues: CASGRETGQSRGYTF. CDR3 nucleotide sequence: TGTGCTAGTGGCCGTGAGACAGGGCAGTCGAGGGGCTACACCTTC.

The J gene is TRBJ1-3, the V gene TRBV5-1; no reliable D call. CDR1 and CDR2 (germline): SGHRS, YFSETQ. The CDR3 sequence is 11 residues long. Trimming took 7 bases from V and 0 from J, leaving 2 bases between them. The CDR3, as DNA: TGCGCCAGCCACTCTGGAAACACCATATATTTT. This gives the protein CASHSGNTIYF. The variable domain in full, completed from reference TRBV5-1 and TRBJ1-3, reads KAGVTQTPRYLIKTRGQQVTLSCSPISGHRSVSWYQQTPGQGLQFLFEYFSETQRNKGNFPGRFSGRQFSNSRSEMNVSTLELGDSALYLCASHSGNTIYFGEGSWLTVV.

The chain carries TRBV6-1 and TRBJ1-6; no reliable D call. CDR1 and CDR2 (germline): MNHNS, SASEGT. The CDR3 consists of 17 residues. The ends were cut back, 3 bases at V and 7 bases at J, with 19 bases in the middle. The CDR3 coding sequence is TGTGCCAGCAGTGAGGATGCCCGGGTCAAGAGGAATTCACCCCTCCACTTT. Translating it yields CASSEDARVKRNSPLHF.

In its sample, this clone was seen once. The rearrangement uses TRBV2 and TRBJ1-5, with 7 bases that match TRBD1. The trim removed 1 base at V and 6 bases at J, leaving 9 bases unmatched. This CDR3 comprises 16 residues. Germline V lookup: CDR1 SNHLY, CDR2 FYNNEI. The CDR3 sequence is CASSEGEGGSSQPQHF. CDR3 nucleotide sequence: TGTGCCAGCAGTGAAGGTGAAGGGGGCTCATCTCAGCCCCAGCATTTT.

The chain employs TRBV7-2 and TRBJ2-1; 9 bases are shared with TRBD1. CDR3 length: 16 residues. CDR1 SGHTA and CDR2 FQGNSA come from the germline V gene. V lost 5 bases, J lost 1 base, and 6 bases stayed unmatched. The CDR3 sequence is CASSPVGTGSYNEQFF. DNA of the CDR3: TGTGCCAGCAGCCCCGTCGGGACAGGGTCCTACAATGAGCAGTTCTTC.

The count of this clone is one. The rearrangement uses TRBV15 and TRBJ2-3; D ambiguous. V was cut by 2 bases and J by 6 bases, with 9 bases left in between. The CDR3 is made up of 13 amino acids. Per germline, CDR1 LNHNV and CDR2 YYDKDF (reference sequence). The CDR3 region is CATSRSNMDTQYF. For the CDR3, the DNA is TGTGCCACCAGCAGATCTAATATGGATACGCAGTATTTT.

The CDR3 bases are TGTGCCAGCAGCTACCGACTAGCTGCTGATACGCAGTATTTT. Amino acids: CASSYRLAADTQYF. V is TRBV7-9 and J is TRBJ2-3; the match to TRBD2 covers 7 bases. The J segment lost 6 bases and the V segment lost 4 bases, leaving 7 bases of the junction unmatched. The CDR3 extends over 14 amino acids. Germline values: CDR1 SEHNR, CDR2 FQNEAQ (reference sequence).

This chain joins TRBV9 and TRBJ1-2; no definite D call. The germline CDR1 and CDR2 sequences are SGDLS and YYNGEE. The CDR3 covers 15 residues. V gave up 4 bases and J gave up 0 bases, with 13 bases separating them. The CDR3 DNA is TGTGCCAGCAGCTTTGACCCGGGGTCTAACTATGGCTACACCTTC. Translating gives CASSFDPGSNYGYTF.

The rearrangement joins TRBV9 to TRBJ2-7, with a weak D call TRBD2 (7 bases). Germline V gene sequence: CDR1 SGDLS, CDR2 YYNGEE. V lost 3 bases and J 2 bases, leaving 15 bases between the germline ends. The CDR3 covers 15 residues. The CDR3 loop reads CASSEGGDTTYEQYF. The CDR3 DNA is TGTGCCAGCAGCGAGGGGGGGGACACTACCTACGAGCAGTACTTC.

The CDR3 here is CASSEDRDYGYTF. The CDR3 DNA reads TGTGCCAGCAGTGAAGACAGGGACTATGGCTACACCTTC. The rearrangement uses TRBV6-1 and TRBJ1-2; tentatively, D is TRBD1 (6 bases). The CDR3 loop spans 13 amino acids. Trimming removed 1 base from V and 3 bases from J, with 6 bases in between. Germline lookup yields CDR1 MNHNS and CDR2 SASEGT.

The V gene is TRBV15, the J gene TRBJ1-5; D gene uncertain. The CDR3 consists of 16 residues. The germline V gene encodes CDR1 LNHNV and CDR2 YYDKDF (reference sequence). The ends were cut back, 1 base at V and 0 bases at J, with 10 bases in the middle. CDR3 sequence: CATSRGLRDSNQPQHF. Written as DNA, the CDR3 is TGTGCCACCAGCAGAGGGTTGAGGGATAGCAATCAGCCCCAGCATTTT.